This TCR beta chain was sequenced in a study of blood T cell repertoires in COVID-19 (dated by TCRdb to the early 2020s). A note on the overall study: Samples covering the acute and convalescent phases of COVID-19 were provided by collaborators in the United States, Italy and Spain. The prospective study material was composed of cDNA or gDNA derived from T cells, B-cell-depleted T cells, or PBMCs. The dataset comprised deeply sampled blood TCRbeta repertoires from subjects exposed to, actively infected with, or recovered from COVID-19. The repertoires were released in a freely available public database meant as a resource for research on the immune response to SARS-CoV-2. Samples came from the ongoing ImmuneRACE study (first 160 participants) plus 1,254 subjects from 6 global collaborators. Nearly every sample came with metadata listing a de-identified subject ID, COVID-19 status, age in years and sex. Where available, HLA class I and class II types were obtained from metadata supplied by the sample provider rather than from assay-based typing.

Findings and caveats that apply to the study as a whole: The quantity of clinical and demographic metadata differed by source and by participant and was supplied without curation.

TCRbeta CDR3 regions were amplified from genomic DNA using the immunoSEQ Assay, a bias-controlled multiplex PCR. On the study's bioinformatics: Within the assay, amplification of reference gene primers was used to estimate how many nucleated cells each sample contained. To quantify the absolute abundance of each unique TCRbeta CDR3 rearrangement, sequence reads were collapsed and filtered. For each sample, productive Simpson clonality was calculated as the square root of Simpson's diversity index across productive rearrangements. Not all clones reach the TCRdb copy of this immuneACCESS table, which keeps in-frame sequences only. Checked studies attribute under half of the gap to unresolved V genes and leave the rest unexplained. V and J calls and clone size are those listed in that table; D and trimming were worked out from the DNA. This sample comprises roughly 250,000 clones, approximately 85% of them detected only once. The ten top clones hold roughly 0.8% of the sample.

Details on this clone: Its recognized antigen is unknown. No base-level quality is on record; no much larger clone is a single base apart.

Whole blood was collected in K2EDTA tubes by collaborating institutions according to the institutions' own protocols. Collaborator samples were shipped for TCRbeta analysis as frozen whole blood, isolated PBMCs, or DNA extracted from either sample type. A distance of 4 bases separates the germline ends of V and J, which lose 2 bases and 2 bases respectively. Via the germline V gene, CDR1 is SQVTM and CDR2 ANQGSEA. Reading from cysteine to phenylalanine, the CDR3 counts 11 amino acids. Only the CDR3 DNA stays, 33 bases, in frame from base 1. Sequencing was performed on peripheral blood. The rearrangement combines TRBV29-1 with TRBJ2-7; the D gene remains uncertain. This TCR was sampled from a woman aged 25 to 45 with acute or convalescent COVID-19. Here is the DNA: TGCAGCGTTGAATCAACCTACGAGCAGTACTTC. It codes for CSVESTYEQYF.